The 14 T cell receptor beta chains below were found in one sample sequenced in a study of OX40 agonist ivuxolimab in advanced cancers. Profiled with immunoSEQ multiplex PCR; TCRdb holds only in-frame clones, not every one. The sample has about 99,000 clones, 95% to 96% seen once. Specimen: CD4+ or CD8+ T cells sorted from blood, collected in a trial of the OX40 agonist ivuxolimab. Receptors were obtained from an adult with an advanced solid tumor such as melanoma, head and neck, liver or kidney cancer.

The V and J genes are TRBV7-3 and TRBJ2-5; D remains unclear. Trimming shortened V by 4 bases and J by 1 base, and 7 bases separated the two germline ends. Germline CDR1 SGHTA, CDR2 FQGTGA. The CDR3 consists of 13 residues. This CDR3 is CASSSPFQETQYF. CDR3 coding DNA: TGTGCCAGCAGCTCTCCTTTCCAAGAGACCCAGTACTTC. The full variable domain, in which reference TRBV7-3 and TRBJ2-5 provide the parts outside the CDR3, is GAGVSQTPSNKVTEKGKYVELRCDPISGHTALYWYRQSLGQGPEFLIYFQGTGAADDSGLPNDRFFAVRPEGSVSTLKIQRTERGDSAVYLCASSSPFQETQYFGPGTRLLVL.

The chain combines TRBV11-2 with TRBJ2-3; D may be TRBD2 (5 bases). The CDR3 runs 16 residues. Between the trimmed V and J ends, which lost 5 bases and 2 bases, there was a span of 17 bases. Germline CDR1 SGHAT, CDR2 FQNNGV. The CDR3 region is CASSPNSGLSTDTQYF. The CDR3 nucleotides read TGTGCCAGCAGCCCAAATTCCGGACTGTCCACAGATACGCAGTATTTT.

This clone has more than one count but fewer than ten. The gene calls are TRBV29-1 and TRBJ1-2; D gene unclear. Germline CDR1 and CDR2: SQVTM and ANQGSEA. V was trimmed by 1 base and J by 4 bases, leaving 1 base between them. CDR3 size: 10 residues. CDR3 residues: CSVEGYGYTF. The CDR3 DNA reads TGCAGCGTTGAAGGCTATGGCTACACCTTC.

The J gene is TRBJ2-1, the V gene TRBV2; no reliable D call. The germline V gene has CDR1 SNHLY and CDR2 FYNNEI. Trimming cost V 8 bases and J 4 bases, with 6 bases left between them. The CDR3 loop spans 11 amino acids. This chain's CDR3 is CASADYNEQFF. As DNA, the CDR3 is TGTGCCAGCGCCGATTACAATGAGCAGTTCTTC.

Only one count was recorded for this clone. The genes are TRBV6-5 and TRBJ2-7, with D possibly TRBD2 on 5 matching bases. Germline V CDR1 and CDR2: MNHEY, SVGAGI. This CDR3 is 13 amino acids long. Trimming stripped 6 bases from V and 2 bases from J, with 11 bases between. This chain's CDR3 is CASSFGGTYEQYF. Written as DNA, the CDR3 is TGTGCCAGCAGCTTCGGAGGCACCTACGAGCAGTACTTC.

This clone was seen once. This rearrangement joins TRBV28 to TRBJ1-5; 10 bases match TRBD1. This CDR3 region has 14 residues. Germline V CDR1 and CDR2: MDHEN, SYDVKM. J was trimmed by 5 bases and V by 6 bases; bases with no gene match: 4. The chain's CDR3 is CASSGTGAHQPQHF. CDR3 coding DNA: TGTGCCAGCAGCGGGACAGGGGCCCATCAGCCCCAGCATTTT.

In this sample, this clone turned up once. This chain joins TRBV4-1 and TRBJ2-7; 8 nucleotides line up with TRBD2. The V gene's germline CDR1 is MGHRA and CDR2 YSYEKL. The CDR3 spans 15 residues. With 0 bases clipped from V and 7 bases from J, the junction kept 8 bases outside the gene matches. The CDR3 reads CASSQEFASGREQYF. CDR3 DNA sequence: TGCGCCAGCAGCCAAGAGTTCGCTAGCGGGCGGGAGCAGTACTTC.

The chain recombines TRBV27 with TRBJ1-1, with D uncertain. Germline V lookup: CDR1 MNHEY, CDR2 SMNVEV (reference sequence). This CDR3 is 14 amino acids long. V was clipped by 1 base and J by 8 bases, with 14 bases between them. The CDR3 reads CASSLLAGPREAFF. The CDR3 DNA reads as TGTGCCAGCAGTTTATTGGCCGGACCCCGGGAAGCTTTCTTT.

The rearrangement links TRBV6-6 to TRBJ1-5; 7 nucleotides align to TRBD1. Germline trimming cut 4 bases from V and 6 bases from J; bases unmatched to any gene: 6. The CDR3 loop spans 14 amino acids. Germline CDR1 reads MNHNY; CDR2 reads SVGAGI (reference sequence). CDR3 in amino acids: CASSLQGRSQPQHF. CDR3 bases: TGTGCCAGCAGTTTACAGGGGCGAAGTCAGCCCCAGCATTTT.

This chain joins TRBV7-9 and TRBJ2-3; 8 nucleotides align to TRBD1. The CDR3 is made up of 15 amino acids. The germline V gene has CDR1 SEHNR and CDR2 FQNEAQ (reference sequence). V lost 0 bases to trimming and J lost 2 bases; unmatched junction nucleotides: 1. The CDR3 region is CASSLATGDTDTQYF. The CDR3 bases are TGTGCCAGCAGCTTAGCGACAGGGGACACAGATACGCAGTATTTT. The full variable domain, its missing parts supplied by reference TRBV7-9 and TRBJ2-3, is DTGVSQNPRHKITKRGQNVTFRCDPISEHNRLYWYRQTLGQGPEFLTYFQNEAQLEKSRLLSDRFSAERPKGSFSTLEIQRTEQGDSAMYLCASSLATGDTDTQYFGPGTRLTVL.

V usage is TRBV19 and J usage is TRBJ1-1; D gene uncertain. Trimming pared 6 bases from V and 3 bases from J, leaving 11 bases between. CDR3 length: 13 amino acids. Per germline, CDR1 LNHDA and CDR2 SQIVND (reference sequence). The CDR3 region is CASSPASHTEAFF. The DNA for the CDR3 is TGTGCCAGTAGCCCCGCTAGTCACACTGAAGCTTTCTTT.

V usage is TRBV6-5 and J usage is TRBJ1-1; no clear D. Trimming removed 3 bases from V and 11 bases from J, with 16 bases in between. The CDR3 contains 13 residues. Germline CDR1 and CDR2: MNHEY and SVGAGI. This chain's CDR3 is CASSYEQSFEAFF. CDR3 in DNA: TGTGCCAGCAGTTATGAGCAAAGTTTTGAGGCTTTCTTT.

The chain has TRBV19 and TRBJ2-1; no reliable D call. V was pared by 7 bases and J by 4 bases, with 8 bases between. The CDR3 totals 12 residues. The germline gives CDR1 LNHDA, CDR2 SQIVND (reference sequence). The chain's CDR3 is CASTNPYNEQFF. In DNA form, the CDR3 reads TGTGCCAGTACCAACCCTTACAATGAGCAGTTCTTC.

The chain combines TRBV10-1 with TRBJ2-7; D unclear. V was trimmed by 5 bases and J by 2 bases, leaving 10 bases between them. Germline V lookup: CDR1 WNHNN, CDR2 SYGVQD (reference sequence). CDR3 size: 13 residues. CDR3 protein: CASSPRGTYEQYF. The CDR3 bases are TGCGCCAGCAGTCCTCGAGGTACCTACGAGCAGTACTTC.